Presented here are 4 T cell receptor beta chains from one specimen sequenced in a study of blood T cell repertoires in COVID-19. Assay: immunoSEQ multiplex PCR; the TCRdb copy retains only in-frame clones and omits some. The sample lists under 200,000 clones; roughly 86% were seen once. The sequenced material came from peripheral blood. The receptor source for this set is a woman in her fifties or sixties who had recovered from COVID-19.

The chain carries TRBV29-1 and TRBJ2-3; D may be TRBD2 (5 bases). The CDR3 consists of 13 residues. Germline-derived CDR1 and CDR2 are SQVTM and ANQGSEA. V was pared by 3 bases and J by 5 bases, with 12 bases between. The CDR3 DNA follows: TGCAGCGTTGATGGGCTAGCAGTAGATACGCAGTATTTT. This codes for CSVDGLAVDTQYF.

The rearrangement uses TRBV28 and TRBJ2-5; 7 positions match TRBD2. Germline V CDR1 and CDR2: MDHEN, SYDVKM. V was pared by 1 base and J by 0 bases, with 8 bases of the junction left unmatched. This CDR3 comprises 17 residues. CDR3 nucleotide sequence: TGTGCCAGCAGTTTATTGGGGGGGATCAGGGACCAAGAGACCCAGTACTTC. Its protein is CASSLLGGIRDQETQYF.

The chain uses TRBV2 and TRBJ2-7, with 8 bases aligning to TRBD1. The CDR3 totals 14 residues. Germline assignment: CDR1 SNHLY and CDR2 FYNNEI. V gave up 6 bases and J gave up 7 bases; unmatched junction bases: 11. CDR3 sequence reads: CASSKDRELLEQYF. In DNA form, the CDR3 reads TGTGCCAGCAGCAAGGACAGGGAGCTATTGGAGCAGTACTTC. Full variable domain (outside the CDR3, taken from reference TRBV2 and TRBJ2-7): EPEVTQTPSHQVTQMGQEVILRCVPISNHLYFYWYRQILGQKVEFLVSFYNNEISEKSEIFDDQFSVERPDGSNFTLKIRSTKLEDSAMYFCASSKDRELLEQYFGPGTRLTVT.

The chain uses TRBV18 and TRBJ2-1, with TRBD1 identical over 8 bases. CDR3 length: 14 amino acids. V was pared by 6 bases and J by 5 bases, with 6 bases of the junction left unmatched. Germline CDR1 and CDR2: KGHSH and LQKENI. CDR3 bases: TGTGCCAGCTCTCGCTCGGGACAGGACAATGAGCAGTTCTTC. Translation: CASSRSGQDNEQFF.